The clone carrying this T cell receptor (beta chain) was seen only a few times. Its antigen is unknown. These data belong to a study of T cell repertoires in cytomegalovirus infection. MiXCR, run by TCRdb on the reads, gives a single entry per CDR3 protein. The repertoire includes just over 450,000 distinct CDR3 sequences, about two fifths of them detected once, and just under 45% sits in the top ten. The clonotype was recovered from a human donor in good health (CMV status not recorded). Some clones in this sample may be carry-over from other donors' samples. Sequencing used cultured PBMCs, obtained from culture after CMV antigen stimulation.

Written as DNA, the CDR3 is TGTGCCAGCAGTTACCCGGCCAGGGGCGGATCACCCCTCCACTTT. Translated, it gives CASSYPARGGSPLHF. This chain links TRBV6-6 with TRBJ1-6; maybe TRBD1 (6 bases). The CDR3 consists of 15 residues. Trimming took off 2 bases at V and 10 bases at J, with 15 bases between the two ends. Germline V gene data show CDR1 as MNHNY and CDR2 as SVGAGI (reference sequence).